Sequencing of this TCR beta chain was carried out in a study of monozygotic twins with inflammatory bowel disease (dated by TCRdb to between 2019 and 2020). Regarding the study in general: In total, some 30 monozygotic twin pairs made up the full study: 19 Danish pairs, all IBD-discordant, plus nine German pairs, of which four were IBD-concordant and five were IBD-discordant. Within discordant pairs, disease-associated traits were sought mainly by comparing IBD patients with their genetically identical healthy co-twins. Each individual had, on average, about 151 000 unique TCRalpha sequences and 181 000 unique TCRbeta sequences available for analysis.

On the study overall, not on this receptor specifically: Background noise and inter-individual variability may have been introduced into the repertoires by the differing immunosuppressive treatments among patients. Compared with healthy twins, IBD patients had fewer clonotypes in common with other individuals, a difference most pronounced in patients showing signs of disease activity. No single strong signal or clonotype linked to IBD turned up in the results, so the idea that one exists was not supported. Repertoire similarity did not differ between concordant and discordant twins, possibly due to limited statistical power. A decrease in TCRbeta repertoire diversity, as measured by inverse Simpson index, was observed in IBD patients compared with their healthy co-twins. The analysis was unable to tell different T cell subtypes apart.

From each donor, an approximately 2.5 ml peripheral blood sample was collected into PAXgene tubes and kept at -80 degrees C. Without any T cell sorting, total RNA was extracted from whole blood using the PAXgene blood miRNA kit on an automated QIAcube. Peripheral blood from monozygotic twin pairs, either concordant or discordant for inflammatory bowel disease, underwent deep TCRalpha and TCRbeta repertoire profiling that used unique molecular barcoding. Smoking habits were recorded for all twin pairs, with individuals classified as current, former or never smokers. The library was generated by 5' RACE. For each TCR library, approximately 3,700 ng of total RNA was used. For each sample, cDNA synthesis was carried out in eight separate reactions using SMARTScribe reverse transcriptase. During cDNA synthesis, template switching was used to introduce unique molecular identifiers that contained a 6-nucleotide sample barcode. TCRalpha and TCRbeta cDNA was amplified by two nested PCRs of 16 and 9 cycles, with bead purification after each PCR. Before amplification, the cDNA was treated with uracil DNA-glycosylase and purified using the QIAquick PCR purification kit. The second PCR added Illumina TruSeq-compatible adapters along with sample-specific barcodes. Library quality and concentration were assessed using TapeStation and Qubit, and 4.5 to 5.5 ng of each library was pooled. The pooled libraries were sequenced with 2 x 100 bp reads and custom sequencing primers on an Illumina HiSeq2500 single-index Rapid Run. On the study's bioinformatics: MiGEC version 1.2.6 was used for UMI-based consensus assembly, which corrected PCR and sequencing errors. MiXCR version 2.1.1 handled V(D)J alignment, clonotype assembly and CDR3 extraction. To normalise gene usage, clonotype sharing and MAIT/NKT TCR abundance, the analysis used the top 1000, 10 000 and 20 000 clonotypes per sample. After downsampling to 27 000 UMIs, diversity was calculated as the inverse Simpson index using the vegan R package. Paired Mann-Whitney U tests were applied to discordant twin pairs, and Benjamini-Hochberg correction was used for multiple testing. Through TCRdb reprocessing, the reads give one entry per CDR3 protein sequence; DNA is omitted. TCRdb, not the original authors, processed these V and J calls. The sample table records hundreds of thousands of distinct CDR3 sequences. The ten largest clonotypes hold about 2.3% of the sample.

From the cysteine up to the phenylalanine, the CDR3 has a length of 19 residues. No DNA is recorded. CDR1 and CDR2, per the germline V gene (reference sequence), are DFQATT and SNEGSKA. Worth noting for this clonotype: The specificity of this receptor is unknown.

Recombination joined TRBV20-1 with TRBJ2-3; the D gene TCRdb calls, TRBD2, cannot be checked with no DNA. This clonotype originated in a human donor with ulcerative colitis or Crohn's disease, or a healthy co-twin of an affected twin (not recorded which). Specimen: blood. The CDR3 protein sequence reads: CSARDSGLAGVSHTDTQYF.